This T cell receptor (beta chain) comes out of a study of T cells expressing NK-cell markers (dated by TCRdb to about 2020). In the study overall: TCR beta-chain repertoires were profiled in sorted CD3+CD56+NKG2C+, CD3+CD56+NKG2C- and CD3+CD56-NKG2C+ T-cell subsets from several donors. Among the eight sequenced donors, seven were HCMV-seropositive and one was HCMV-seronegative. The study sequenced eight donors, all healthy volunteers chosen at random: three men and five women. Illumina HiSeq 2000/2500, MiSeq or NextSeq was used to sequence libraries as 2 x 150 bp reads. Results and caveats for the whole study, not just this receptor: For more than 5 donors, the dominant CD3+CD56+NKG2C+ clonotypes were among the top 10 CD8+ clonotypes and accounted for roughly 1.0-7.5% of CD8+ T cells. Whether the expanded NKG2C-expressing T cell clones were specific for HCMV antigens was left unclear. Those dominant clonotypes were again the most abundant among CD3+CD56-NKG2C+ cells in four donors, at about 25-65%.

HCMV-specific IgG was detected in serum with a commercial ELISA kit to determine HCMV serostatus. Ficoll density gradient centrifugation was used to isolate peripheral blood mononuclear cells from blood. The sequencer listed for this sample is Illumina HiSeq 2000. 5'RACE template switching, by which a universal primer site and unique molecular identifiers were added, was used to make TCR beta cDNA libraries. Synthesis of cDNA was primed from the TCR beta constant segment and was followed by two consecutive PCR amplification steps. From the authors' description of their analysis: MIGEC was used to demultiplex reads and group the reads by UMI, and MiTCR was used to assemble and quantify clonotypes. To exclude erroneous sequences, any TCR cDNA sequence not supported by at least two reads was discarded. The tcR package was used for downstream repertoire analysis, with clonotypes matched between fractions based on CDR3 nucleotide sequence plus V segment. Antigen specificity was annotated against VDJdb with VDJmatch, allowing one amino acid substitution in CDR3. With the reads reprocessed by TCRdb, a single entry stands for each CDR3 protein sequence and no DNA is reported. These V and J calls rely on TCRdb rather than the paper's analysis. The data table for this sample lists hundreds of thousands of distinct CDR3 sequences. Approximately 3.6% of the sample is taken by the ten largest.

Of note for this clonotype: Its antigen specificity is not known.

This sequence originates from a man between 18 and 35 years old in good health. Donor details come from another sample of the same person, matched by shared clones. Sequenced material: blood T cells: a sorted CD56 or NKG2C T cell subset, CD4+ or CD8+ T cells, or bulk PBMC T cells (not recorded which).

This receptor has the CDR3 CASSLGGWRLNNEQFF. The chain uses TRBV12-3 or TRBV12-4 and TRBJ2-1; without DNA, the TCRdb call of TRBD1 cannot be checked. Reading from cysteine to phenylalanine, the CDR3 counts 16 amino acids. Only the protein is on record.